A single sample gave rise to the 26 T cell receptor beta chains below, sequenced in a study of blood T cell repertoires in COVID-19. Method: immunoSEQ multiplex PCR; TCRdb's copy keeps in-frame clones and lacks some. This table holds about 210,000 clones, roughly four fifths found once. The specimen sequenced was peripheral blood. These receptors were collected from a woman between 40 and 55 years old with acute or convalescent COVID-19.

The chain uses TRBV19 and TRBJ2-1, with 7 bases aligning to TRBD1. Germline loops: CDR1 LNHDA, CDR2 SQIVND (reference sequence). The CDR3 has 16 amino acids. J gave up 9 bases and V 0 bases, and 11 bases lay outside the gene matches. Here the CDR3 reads CASSIDRQGSTFEQFF. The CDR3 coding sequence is TGTGCCAGTAGTATAGACCGACAGGGTAGTACGTTTGAGCAGTTCTTC.

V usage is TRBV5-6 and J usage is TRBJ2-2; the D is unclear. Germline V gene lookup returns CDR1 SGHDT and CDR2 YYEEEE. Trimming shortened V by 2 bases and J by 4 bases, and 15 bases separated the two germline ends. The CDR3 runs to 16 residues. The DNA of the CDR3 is TGTGCCAGCAGCTTAAGTTCTCACCTATCCACCGGGGAGCTGTTTTTT. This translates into CASSLSSHLSTGELFF.

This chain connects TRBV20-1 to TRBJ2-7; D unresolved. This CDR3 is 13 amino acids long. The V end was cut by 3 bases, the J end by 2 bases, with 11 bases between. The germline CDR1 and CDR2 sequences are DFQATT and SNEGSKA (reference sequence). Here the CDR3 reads CSASPGSAYEQYF. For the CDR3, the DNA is TGCAGTGCTAGTCCCGGGTCGGCCTACGAGCAGTACTTC.

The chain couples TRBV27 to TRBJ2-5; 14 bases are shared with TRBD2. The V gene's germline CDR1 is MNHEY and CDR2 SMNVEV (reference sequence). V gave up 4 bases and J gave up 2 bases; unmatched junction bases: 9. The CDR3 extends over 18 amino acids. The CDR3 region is CASSSRLAGGRVQETQYF. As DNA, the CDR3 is TGTGCCAGCAGTTCAAGACTAGCGGGAGGGCGTGTACAAGAGACCCAGTACTTC.

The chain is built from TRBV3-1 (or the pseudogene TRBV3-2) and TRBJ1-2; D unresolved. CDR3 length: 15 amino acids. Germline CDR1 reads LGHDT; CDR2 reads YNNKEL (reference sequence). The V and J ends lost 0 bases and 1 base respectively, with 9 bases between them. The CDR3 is CASSQDGGYNYGYTF. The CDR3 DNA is TGTGCCAGCAGCCAAGACGGAGGTTATAACTATGGCTACACCTTC.

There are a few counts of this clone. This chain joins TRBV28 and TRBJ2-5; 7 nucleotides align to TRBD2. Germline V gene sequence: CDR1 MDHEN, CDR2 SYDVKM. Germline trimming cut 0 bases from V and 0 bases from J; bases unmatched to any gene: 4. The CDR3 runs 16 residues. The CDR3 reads CASSLWGAGNQETQYF. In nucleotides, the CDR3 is TGTGCCAGCAGTTTATGGGGAGCGGGGAACCAAGAGACCCAGTACTTC.

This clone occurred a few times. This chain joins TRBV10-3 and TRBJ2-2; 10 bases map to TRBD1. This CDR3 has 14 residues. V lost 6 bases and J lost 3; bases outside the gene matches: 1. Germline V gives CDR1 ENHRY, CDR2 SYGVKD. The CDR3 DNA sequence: TGTGCCATCAGAGGGACAGGGGACACCGGGGAGCTGTTTTTT. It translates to CAIRGTGDTGELFF.

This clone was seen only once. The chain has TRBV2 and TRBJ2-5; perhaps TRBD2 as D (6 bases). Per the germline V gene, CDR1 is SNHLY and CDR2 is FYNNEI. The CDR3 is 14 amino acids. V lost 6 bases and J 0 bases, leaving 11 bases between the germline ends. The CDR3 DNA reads TGTGCCAGCAGCGCGGGACCGTACCAAGAGACCCAGTACTTC. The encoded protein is CASSAGPYQETQYF.

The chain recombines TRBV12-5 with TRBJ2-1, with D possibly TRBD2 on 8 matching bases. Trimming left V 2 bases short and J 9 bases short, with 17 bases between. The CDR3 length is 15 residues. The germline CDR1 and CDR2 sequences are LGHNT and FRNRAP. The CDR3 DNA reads TGTGCTAGTGGTTTGATCGGGACTAGACAGGGTGAGCAGTTCTTC. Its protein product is CASGLIGTRQGEQFF.

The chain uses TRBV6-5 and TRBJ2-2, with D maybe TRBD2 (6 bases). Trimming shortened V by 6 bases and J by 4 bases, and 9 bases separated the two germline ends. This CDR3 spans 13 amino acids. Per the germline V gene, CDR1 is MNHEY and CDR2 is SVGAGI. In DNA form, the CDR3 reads TGTGCCAGCAGGATCGGGGGCACCGGGGAGCTGTTTTTT. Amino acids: CASRIGGTGELFF.

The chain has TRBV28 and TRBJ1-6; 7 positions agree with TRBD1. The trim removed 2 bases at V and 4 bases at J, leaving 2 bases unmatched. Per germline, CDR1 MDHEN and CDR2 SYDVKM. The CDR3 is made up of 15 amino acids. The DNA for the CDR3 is TGTGCCAGCAGTTTACCGGGACAGTATAATTCACCCCTCCACTTT. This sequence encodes CASSLPGQYNSPLHF.

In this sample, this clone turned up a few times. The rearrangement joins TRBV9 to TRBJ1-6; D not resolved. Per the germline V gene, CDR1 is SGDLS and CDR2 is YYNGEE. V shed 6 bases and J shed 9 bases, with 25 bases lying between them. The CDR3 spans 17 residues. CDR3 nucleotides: TGTGCCAGCACAAAATCCCCCCCCATAACTGCGCCTTCACCCCTCCACTTT. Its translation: CASTKSPPITAPSPLHF.

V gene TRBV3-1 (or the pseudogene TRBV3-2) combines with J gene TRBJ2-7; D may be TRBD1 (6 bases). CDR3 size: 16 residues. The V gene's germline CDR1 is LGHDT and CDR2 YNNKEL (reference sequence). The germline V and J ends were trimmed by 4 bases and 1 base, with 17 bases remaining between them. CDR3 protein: CASSPRAGASSYEQYF. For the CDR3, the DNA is TGTGCCAGCAGCCCACGCGCAGGGGCTAGTTCCTACGAGCAGTACTTC.

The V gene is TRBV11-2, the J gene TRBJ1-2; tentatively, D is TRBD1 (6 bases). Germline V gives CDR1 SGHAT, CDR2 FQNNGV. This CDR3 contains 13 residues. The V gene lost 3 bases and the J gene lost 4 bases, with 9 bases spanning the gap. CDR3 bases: TGTGCCAGCAGCTTTGGACAGAGCTATGGCTACACCTTC. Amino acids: CASSFGQSYGYTF.

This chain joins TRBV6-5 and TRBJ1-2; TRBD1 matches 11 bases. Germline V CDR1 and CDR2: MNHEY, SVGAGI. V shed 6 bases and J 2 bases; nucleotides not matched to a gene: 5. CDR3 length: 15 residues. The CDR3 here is CASRSWTGGNYGYTF. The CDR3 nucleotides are TGTGCCAGCAGATCCTGGACAGGGGGCAACTATGGCTACACCTTC.

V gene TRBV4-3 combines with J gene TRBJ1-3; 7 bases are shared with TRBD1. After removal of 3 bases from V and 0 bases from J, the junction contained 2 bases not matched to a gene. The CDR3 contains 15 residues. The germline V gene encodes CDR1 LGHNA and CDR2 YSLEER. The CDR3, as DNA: TGCGCCAGCAGCCAGGGACAGAGCTCTGGAAACACCATATATTTT. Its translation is CASSQGQSSGNTIYF.

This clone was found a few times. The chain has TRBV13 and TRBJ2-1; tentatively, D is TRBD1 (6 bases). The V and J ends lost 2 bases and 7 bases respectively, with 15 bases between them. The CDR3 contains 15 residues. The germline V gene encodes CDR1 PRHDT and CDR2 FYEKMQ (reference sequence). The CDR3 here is CASSLLGQLYNEQFF. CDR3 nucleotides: TGTGCCAGCAGCTTACTTGGACAGCTGTATAATGAGCAGTTCTTC.

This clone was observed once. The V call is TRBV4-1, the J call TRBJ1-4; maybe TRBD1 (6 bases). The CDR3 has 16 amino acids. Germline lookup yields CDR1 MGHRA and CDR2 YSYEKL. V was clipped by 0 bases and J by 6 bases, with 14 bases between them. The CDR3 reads CASSQDQSGAYEKLFF. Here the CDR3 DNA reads TGCGCCAGCAGCCAAGATCAATCAGGGGCGTATGAAAAACTGTTTTTT.

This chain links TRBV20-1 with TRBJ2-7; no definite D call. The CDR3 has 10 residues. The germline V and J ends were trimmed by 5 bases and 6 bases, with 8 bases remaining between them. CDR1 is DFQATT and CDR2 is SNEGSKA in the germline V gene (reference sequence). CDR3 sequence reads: CSAGEVEQYF. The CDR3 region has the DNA TGCAGTGCTGGCGAGGTCGAGCAGTACTTC.

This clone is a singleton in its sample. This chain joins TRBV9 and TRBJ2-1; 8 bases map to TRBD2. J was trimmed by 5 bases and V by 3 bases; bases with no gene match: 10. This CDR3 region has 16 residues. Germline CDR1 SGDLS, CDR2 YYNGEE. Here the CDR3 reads CASSAGLAGPDNEQFF. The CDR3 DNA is TGTGCCAGCAGCGCTGGATTAGCGGGACCTGACAATGAGCAGTTCTTC.

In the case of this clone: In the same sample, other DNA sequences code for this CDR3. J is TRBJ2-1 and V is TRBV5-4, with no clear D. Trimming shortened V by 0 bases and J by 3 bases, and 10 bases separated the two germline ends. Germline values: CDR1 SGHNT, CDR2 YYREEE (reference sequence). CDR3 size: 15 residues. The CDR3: CASSLARVSYNEQFF. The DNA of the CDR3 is TGTGCCAGCAGCTTGGCACGGGTAAGCTACAATGAGCAGTTCTTC.

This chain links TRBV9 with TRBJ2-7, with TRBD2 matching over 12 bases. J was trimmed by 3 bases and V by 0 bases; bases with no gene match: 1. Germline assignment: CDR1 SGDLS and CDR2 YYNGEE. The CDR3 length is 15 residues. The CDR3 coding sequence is TGTGCCAGCAGCGTAGGACTAGCGGGGGACTACGAGCAGTACTTC. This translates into CASSVGLAGDYEQYF. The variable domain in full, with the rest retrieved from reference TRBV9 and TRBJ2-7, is DSGVTQTPKHLITATGQRVTLRCSPRSGDLSVYWYQQSLDQGLQFLIQYYNGEERAKGNILERFSAQQFPDLHSELNLSSLELGDSALYFCASSVGLAGDYEQYFGPGTRLTVT.

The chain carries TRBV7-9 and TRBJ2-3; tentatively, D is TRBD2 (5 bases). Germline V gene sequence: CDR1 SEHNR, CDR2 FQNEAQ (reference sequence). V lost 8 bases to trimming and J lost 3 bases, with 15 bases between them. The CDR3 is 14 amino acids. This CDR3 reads CASPGEGQTDTQYF. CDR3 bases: TGTGCCAGCCCCGGAGAGGGTCAAACAGATACGCAGTATTTT.

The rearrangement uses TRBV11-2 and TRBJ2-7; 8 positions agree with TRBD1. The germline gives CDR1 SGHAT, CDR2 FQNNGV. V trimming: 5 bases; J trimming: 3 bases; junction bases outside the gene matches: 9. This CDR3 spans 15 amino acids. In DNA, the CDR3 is TGTGCCAGCAGCGACGGGACAGGAAGGGGCTACGAGCAGTACTTC. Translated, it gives CASSDGTGRGYEQYF.

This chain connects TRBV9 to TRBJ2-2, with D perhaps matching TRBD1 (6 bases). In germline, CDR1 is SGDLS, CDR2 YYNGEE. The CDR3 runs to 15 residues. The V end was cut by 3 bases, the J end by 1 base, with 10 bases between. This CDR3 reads CASSGAGVNTGELFF. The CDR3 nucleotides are TGTGCCAGCAGCGGCGCAGGGGTGAACACCGGGGAGCTGTTTTTT.

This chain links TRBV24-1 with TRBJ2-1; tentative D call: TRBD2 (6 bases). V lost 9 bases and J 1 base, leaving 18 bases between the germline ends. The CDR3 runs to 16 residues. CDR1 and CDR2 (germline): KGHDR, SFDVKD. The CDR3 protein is CATQPSGGGSYNEQFF. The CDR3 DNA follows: TGTGCCACCCAGCCCAGCGGTGGGGGGTCCTACAATGAGCAGTTCTTC.